This T cell receptor beta chain was sequenced in a study of shared clonotypes between healthy human individuals. At the deep level, the assay was run. Clones were read by immunoSEQ multiplex PCR, and TCRdb kept only the in-frame ones, dropping some. Here the sample spans 550,000 to 800,000 clones, 74% being singletons. Investigators divided CD4+ cells into CD45RA+ naive and CD45RA-negative memory subsets. The CDR3 length is 16 residues. Germline values: CDR1 MDHEN, CDR2 SYDVKM. The V and J ends lost 5 bases and 0 bases respectively, with 14 bases between them. The material sequenced was memory CD4+ T cells sorted from blood. As to subset: CD45RA-negative fraction. The chain has TRBV28 and TRBJ1-3; perhaps TRBD1 as D (5 bases). The source of this sequence is a woman aged 30 to 39 in good health. Written as DNA, the CDR3 is TGTGCCAGCAGTCGGGGGGGACGGTCCTCTGGAAACACCATATATTTT. It translates to CASSRGGRSSGNTIYF.